This TCR beta chain was observed in a study of patients and donors after allogeneic stem cell transplantation. Trimming pared 6 bases from V and 9 bases from J, leaving 18 bases between. Germline CDR1 MNHNS, CDR2 SASEGT. This CDR3 is built from 13 residues. This clonotype was detected ten times or more. TCRdb processed the RT-PCR reads anew with MiXCR; each CDR3 protein has one entry. The data hold some 7,100 distinct CDR3 sequences, with roughly 13% observed a single time. This TCR derives from a human donor who was either an allogeneic HSCT recipient or a stem cell or donor lymphocyte infusion donor (not recorded which). It is not recorded whose cells these are; they may come from a transplant donor. V is TRBV6-1 and J is TRBJ2-7; D possibly corresponds to TRBD2 (5 bases). Sample: blood, either unsorted or a sorted T cell fraction (not recorded which). The CDR3 spells CASSITLGDAQYV. As DNA, the CDR3 is TGTGCCAGCAGCATAACACTGGGAGACGCGCAGTACGTC.